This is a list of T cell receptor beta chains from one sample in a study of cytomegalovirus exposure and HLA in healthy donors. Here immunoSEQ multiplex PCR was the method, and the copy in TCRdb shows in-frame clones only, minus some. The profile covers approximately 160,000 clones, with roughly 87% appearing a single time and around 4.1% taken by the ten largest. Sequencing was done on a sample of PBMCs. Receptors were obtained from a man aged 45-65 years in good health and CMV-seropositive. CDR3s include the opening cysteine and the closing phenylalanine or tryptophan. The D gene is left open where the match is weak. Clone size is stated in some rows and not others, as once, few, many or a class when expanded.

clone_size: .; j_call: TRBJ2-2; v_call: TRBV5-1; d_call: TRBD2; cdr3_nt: TGCGCCAGCAGCCAGATTGCGGGGGATAGCACCGGGGAGCTGTTTTTT; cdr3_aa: CASSQIAGDSTGELFF
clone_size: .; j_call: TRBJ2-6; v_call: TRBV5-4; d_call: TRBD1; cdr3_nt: TGTGCCAGCAGCCTACAGGGGACCGGGGCCAACGTCCTGACTTTC; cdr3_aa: CASSLQGTGANVLTF
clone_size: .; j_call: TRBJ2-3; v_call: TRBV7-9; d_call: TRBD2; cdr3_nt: TGTGCCAGCAGCTCTCGGACTAGCGGGGGCCTCGCAGATACGCAGTATTTT; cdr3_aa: CASSSRTSGGLADTQYF
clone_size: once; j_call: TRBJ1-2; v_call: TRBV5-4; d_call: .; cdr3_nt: TGTGCCAGCAGCTCCAGTACAGGCGTCTATGGCTACACCTTC; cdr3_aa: CASSSSTGVYGYTF
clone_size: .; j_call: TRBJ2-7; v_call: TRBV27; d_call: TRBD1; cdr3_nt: TGTGCCAGCAGTTTAGGGACAGCTACCTACGAGCAGTACTTC; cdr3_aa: CASSLGTATYEQYF
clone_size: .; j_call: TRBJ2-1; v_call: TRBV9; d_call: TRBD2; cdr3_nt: TGTGCCAGCAGCTTAACTAGCGGGGGTTCCCGCTCCTACAATGAGCAGTTCTTC; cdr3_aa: CASSLTSGGSRSYNEQFF
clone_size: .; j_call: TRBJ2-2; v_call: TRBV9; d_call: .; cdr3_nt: TGTGCCAGCAGCGTAGCCGGGACACTTTCCGGGGAGCTGTTTTTT; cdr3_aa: CASSVAGTLSGELFF
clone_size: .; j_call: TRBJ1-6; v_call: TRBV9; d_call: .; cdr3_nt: TGTGCCAGCAGCGTTTCGGACGCGGGTGCCGGTTCACCCCTCCACTTT; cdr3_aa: CASSVSDAGAGSPLHF
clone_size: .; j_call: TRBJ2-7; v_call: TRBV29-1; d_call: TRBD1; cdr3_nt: TGCAGCGTTCACAGGGGTTTCGAGCAGTACTTC; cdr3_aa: CSVHRGFEQYF
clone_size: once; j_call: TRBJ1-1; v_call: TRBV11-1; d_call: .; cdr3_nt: TGTGCCAGCAGCCGCCAACAGGGGAACACTGAAGCTTTCTTT; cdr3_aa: CASSRQQGNTEAFF
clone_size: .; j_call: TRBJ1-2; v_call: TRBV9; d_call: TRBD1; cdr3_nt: TGTGCCAGCAGCGGGACAGGGAACTATGGCTACACCTTC; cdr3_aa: CASSGTGNYGYTF
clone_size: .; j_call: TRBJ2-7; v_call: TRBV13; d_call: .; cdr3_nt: TGTGCCAGCAGCTTAGCAGGGGACACCTACGAGCAGTACTTC; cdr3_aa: CASSLAGDTYEQYF
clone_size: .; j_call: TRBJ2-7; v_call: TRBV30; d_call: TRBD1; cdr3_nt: TGTGCCTGGAGTGTACAGGGGGGCAGTGGCGAGCAGTACTTC; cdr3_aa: CAWSVQGGSGEQYF
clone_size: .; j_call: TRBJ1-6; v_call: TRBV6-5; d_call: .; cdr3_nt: TGTGCCAGCAGTTACATAGGGGTCCCGTCACCCCTCCACTTT; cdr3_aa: CASSYIGVPSPLHF
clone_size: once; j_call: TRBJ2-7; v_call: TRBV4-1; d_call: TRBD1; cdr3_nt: TGCGCCAGCAGCCAATTAGGGACAGGCTCATCCTACGAGCAGTACTTC; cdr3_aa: CASSQLGTGSSYEQYF
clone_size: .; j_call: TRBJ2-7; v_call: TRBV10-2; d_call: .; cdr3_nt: TGCGCCAGCAGTGATGATCGCGGGGCCACCTACGAGCAGTACTTC; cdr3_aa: CASSDDRGATYEQYF
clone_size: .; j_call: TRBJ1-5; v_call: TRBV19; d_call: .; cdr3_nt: TGTGCCAGCAGAGGGGGGGAAGCGGGCAATCAGCCCCAGCATTTT; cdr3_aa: CASRGGEAGNQPQHF
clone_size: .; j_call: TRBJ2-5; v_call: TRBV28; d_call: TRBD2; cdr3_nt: TGTGCCAGCAGTCTAGCGGGGGGGGAGACCCAGTACTTC; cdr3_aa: CASSLAGGETQYF
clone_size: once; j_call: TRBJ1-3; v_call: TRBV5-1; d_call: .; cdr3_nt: TGCGCCAGCAGCGTGACAGGAACTGGAAACACCATATATTTT; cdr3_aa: CASSVTGTGNTIYF
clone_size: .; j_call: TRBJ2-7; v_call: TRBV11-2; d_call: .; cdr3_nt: TGTGCCAGCAGCTTAGCCTGGGGCCGCTCCTACGAGCAGTACTTC; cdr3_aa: CASSLAWGRSYEQYF
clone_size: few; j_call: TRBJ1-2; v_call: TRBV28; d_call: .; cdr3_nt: TGTGCCAGCAGCCCCGGACGGGAGTTGGGCTACACCTTC; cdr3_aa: CASSPGRELGYTF
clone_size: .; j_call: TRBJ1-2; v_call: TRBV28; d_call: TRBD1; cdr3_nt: TGTGCCAGCAGTCCCCGTGGGACAGGGGTTTCTGGCTACACCTTC; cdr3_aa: CASSPRGTGVSGYTF
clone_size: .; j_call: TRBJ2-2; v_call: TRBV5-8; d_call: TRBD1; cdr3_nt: TGTGCCAGCAGCCTCGACTGGGGGACAGCCAAGACCGGGGAGCTGTTTTTT; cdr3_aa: CASSLDWGTAKTGELFF
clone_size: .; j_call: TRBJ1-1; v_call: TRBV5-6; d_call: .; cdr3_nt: TGTGCCAGCAGCTTGACCCCCCTACTGACAGAGAACACTGAAGCTTTCTTT; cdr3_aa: CASSLTPLLTENTEAFF
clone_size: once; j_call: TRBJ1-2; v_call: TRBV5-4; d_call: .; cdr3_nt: TGTGCCAGCAGCTTGGCAGATACTACCTATGGCTACACCTTC; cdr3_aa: CASSLADTTYGYTF
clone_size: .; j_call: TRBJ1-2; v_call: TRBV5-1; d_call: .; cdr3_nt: TGCGCCAGCAGCTTGGAACGGGCAGGGGATGGCTACACCTTC; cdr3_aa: CASSLERAGDGYTF
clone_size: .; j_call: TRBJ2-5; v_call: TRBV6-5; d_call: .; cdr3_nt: TGTGCCAGCAGCCAGGGTTGGCAAGAGGCCCAGTACTTC; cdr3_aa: CASSQGWQEAQYF
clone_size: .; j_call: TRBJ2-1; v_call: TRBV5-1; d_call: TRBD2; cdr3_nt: TGCGCCAGCAGCCTAGGGACTAGCGGGGGGGCTGGAAATGAGCAGTTCTTC; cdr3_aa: CASSLGTSGGAGNEQFF
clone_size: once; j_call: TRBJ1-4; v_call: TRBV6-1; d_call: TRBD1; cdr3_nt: TGTGCCAGCAGTGAGGCGACAGGGGTTAATGAAAAACTGTTTTTT; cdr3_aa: CASSEATGVNEKLFF